This TCR beta chain comes out of a study of blood T cell repertoires in COVID-19. For the study at large: T cells, B-cell-depleted T cells, or PBMCs provided the cDNA or gDNA that served as material.

V lost 0 bases, J lost 10 bases, and 6 bases stayed unmatched. This CDR3 contains 14 residues. Germline V gives CDR1 LGHNA, CDR2 YSLEER. Participant age was roughly 18 to 95 years, and participants resided in about 25 US areas. Here immunoSEQ multiplex PCR was the method, and the copy in TCRdb shows in-frame clones only, minus some. Among hundreds of thousands of clones listed, approximately 90% were seen once. The specimen sequenced was PBMCs or T cells enriched from blood (not recorded which). The clonotype was recovered from a woman between 25 and 40 years old who had recovered from COVID-19. The chain has TRBV4-3 and TRBJ2-1; TRBD2 aligns across 7 bases. CDR3 in amino acids: CASSQDWGGREQFF. CDR3 coding DNA: TGCGCCAGCAGCCAAGATTGGGGCGGGAGAGAGCAGTTCTTC.